The 27 T cell receptor beta chains below come from one sample, sequenced in a study of blood T cell repertoires in COVID-19. The table came from immunoSEQ multiplex PCR; TCRdb's copy has only in-frame clones and leaves some out. The sample yields approximately 190,000 clones, roughly 80% seen once. Source material: peripheral blood. The origin of the receptors is a man between 60 and 70 years old with active or convalescent COVID-19.

The chain has TRBV7-2 and TRBJ1-4; the D is unclear. The CDR3 covers 14 residues. Germline V gene lookup returns CDR1 SGHTA and CDR2 FQGNSA. Trimming cost V 6 bases and J 2 bases, with 10 bases left between them. CDR3 amino acids: CASRPSATNEKLFF. DNA for the CDR3: TGTGCCAGCAGACCAAGCGCTACTAATGAAAAACTGTTTTTT. The full variable domain, completed using reference TRBV7-2 and TRBJ1-4, is GAGVSQSPSNKVTEKGKDVELRCDPISGHTALYWYRQSLGQGLEFLIYFQGNSAPDKSGLPSDRFSAERTGGSVSTLTIQRTQQEDSAVYLCASRPSATNEKLFFGSGTQLSVL.

This clone was seen just once. CDR3 sequence reads: CASSSRGQGGGELFF. The CDR3 bases are TGTGCCAGCAGCTCCCGTGGCCAGGGTGGGGGGGAGCTGTTTTTT. The chain carries TRBV11-3 and TRBJ2-2, with a weak D call TRBD1 (5 bases). This CDR3 has 15 amino acids. Germline CDR1 is SGHNT and CDR2 is YENEEA. Between the trimmed V and J ends, which lost 4 bases and 8 bases, there was a span of 17 bases. The full variable domain, with the rest looked up from reference TRBV11-3 and TRBJ2-2, is EAGVVQSPRYKIIEKKQPVAFWCNPISGHNTLYWYLQNLGQGPELLIRYENEEAVDDSQLPKDRFSAERLKGVDSTLKIQPAELGDSAVYLCASSSRGQGGGELFFGEGSRLTVL.

J is TRBJ2-1 and V is TRBV7-2, with D possibly matching TRBD1 (7 bases). This CDR3 spans 16 amino acids. V was cut by 5 bases and J by 5 bases, with 19 bases left in between. CDR1 SGHTA and CDR2 FQGNSA come from the germline V gene. CDR3 nucleotides: TGTGCCAGCAGCCGGGCCAGGGGGGAAGGTCACAATGAGCAGTTCTTC. It encodes CASSRARGEGHNEQFF.

The chain recombines TRBV5-6 with TRBJ2-7; weak D call: TRBD2 (5 bases). V was pared by 1 base and J by 4 bases, with 15 bases between. Germline V gene sequence: CDR1 SGHDT, CDR2 YYEEEE. The CDR3 consists of 15 residues. CDR3 amino acids: CASSLLGERWYEQYF. For the CDR3, the DNA is TGTGCCAGCAGCTTGTTGGGAGAGAGGTGGTACGAGCAGTACTTC.

The CDR3 DNA reads as TGTGCCAGCAGCCACCGTGGCGGAGGGAACACCGGGGAGCTGTTTTTT. Translated: CASSHRGGGNTGELFF. This chain links TRBV7-8 with TRBJ2-2; tentative D call: TRBD2 (5 bases). Germline V lookup: CDR1 SGHVS, CDR2 FQNEAQ. This CDR3 region has 16 residues. The V and J ends lost 5 bases and 1 base respectively, with 14 bases between them.

The genes are TRBV5-6 and TRBJ2-5; D possibly corresponds to TRBD2 (6 bases). This CDR3 has 15 amino acids. Trimming took 0 bases from V and 9 from J, leaving 18 bases between them. CDR1 is SGHDT, CDR2 YYEEEE, per germline. The CDR3 bases are TGTGCCAGCAGCTTGGGCGGGCGGGGCGCAGTGGCCCAGTACTTC. This encodes CASSLGGRGAVAQYF.

The chain couples TRBV18 to TRBJ2-1; 9 bases agree with TRBD2. The CDR3 has 17 residues. The germline CDR1 and CDR2 sequences are KGHSH and LQKENI. J gave up 4 bases and V 3 bases, and 10 bases lay outside the gene matches. CDR3 loop: CASSPLPGTSRYNEQFF. CDR3 coding DNA: TGTGCCAGCTCACCCCTACCAGGGACTAGCAGGTACAATGAGCAGTTCTTC.

This clone was found once. The gene calls are TRBV4-3 and TRBJ2-1; perhaps TRBD2 as D (6 bases). V was trimmed by 4 bases and J by 7 bases, leaving 17 bases between them. CDR1 LGHNA and CDR2 YSLEER come from the germline V gene. The CDR3 is 15 residues long. For the CDR3, the DNA is TGCGCCAGCAGCCCCACCGCCCGGGAGATGAATGAGCAGTTCTTC. Protein: CASSPTAREMNEQFF.

This clone was detected once. The gene calls are TRBV7-9 and TRBJ2-2; 9 nucleotides agree with TRBD2. V lost 4 bases to trimming and J lost 9 bases; unmatched junction nucleotides: 15. The germline V gene has CDR1 SEHNR and CDR2 FQNEAQ (reference sequence). The CDR3 totals 17 residues. The CDR3 here is CASSSNIAGVFHRELFF. The DNA of the CDR3 is TGTGCCAGCAGCTCTAATATAGCGGGAGTTTTCCACAGGGAGCTGTTTTTT.

The genes are TRBV2 and TRBJ2-1, with no clear D. Germline V gene sequence: CDR1 SNHLY, CDR2 FYNNEI. With 8 bases removed from V and 3 bases from J, the gap between germline ends came to 17 bases. The CDR3 contains 15 residues. The DNA of the CDR3 is TGTGCCAGCCTCATTGAGGAGACCCACTACAATGAGCAGTTCTTC. Translation: CASLIEETHYNEQFF.

The rearrangement joins TRBV11-3 to TRBJ1-2, with D possibly being TRBD1 (6 bases). The CDR3 length is 13 residues. V was clipped by 1 base and J by 8 bases, with 11 bases between them. The germline V gene encodes CDR1 SGHNT and CDR2 YENEEA. The CDR3 sequence is CASSLARGEGYTF. In DNA, the CDR3 is TGTGCCAGCAGCTTAGCCAGGGGAGAAGGCTACACCTTC.

The V call is TRBV20-1, the J call TRBJ2-7; TRBD2 matches 7 bases. This CDR3 is 14 amino acids long. Germline V gives CDR1 DFQATT, CDR2 SNEGSKA (reference sequence). After removal of 3 bases from V and 2 bases from J, the junction contained 7 bases not matched to a gene. In DNA, the CDR3 is TGCAGTGCTAGTGGCGGGAGTATTGCCTACGAGCAGTACTTC. It specifies CSASGGSIAYEQYF.

This chain links TRBV6-5 with TRBJ1-3; tentative D call: TRBD1 (6 bases). CDR1 MNHEY and CDR2 SVGAGI come from the germline V gene. The germline V and J ends were trimmed by 2 bases and 0 bases, with 8 bases remaining between them. This CDR3 has 15 residues. The DNA for the CDR3 is TGTGCCAGCAGTTACGACAGGACCTCTGGAAACACCATATATTTT. This gives the protein CASSYDRTSGNTIYF.

The chain couples TRBV9 to TRBJ2-7; TRBD1 matches at 8 bases. The CDR3 spans 12 residues. Germline-derived CDR1 and CDR2 are SGDLS and YYNGEE. V lost 4 bases and J lost 6; bases outside the gene matches: 3. Written as DNA, the CDR3 is TGTGCCAGCAGCCTGACAGGGGTCGAGCAGTACTTC. Protein: CASSLTGVEQYF. Full variable domain (outside the CDR3, taken from reference TRBV9 and TRBJ2-7): DSGVTQTPKHLITATGQRVTLRCSPRSGDLSVYWYQQSLDQGLQFLIQYYNGEERAKGNILERFSAQQFPDLHSELNLSSLELGDSALYFCASSLTGVEQYFGPGTRLTVT.

V gene TRBV9 combines with J gene TRBJ1-6; D is unresolved. This CDR3 is built from 15 residues. CDR1 and CDR2 (germline): SGDLS, YYNGEE. Trimming left V 4 bases short and J 5 bases short, with 13 bases between. The CDR3 loop is CASSYDSLNNSPLHF. The CDR3 bases are TGTGCCAGCAGCTACGATAGTTTAAATAATTCACCCCTCCACTTT.

CDR3 nucleotide sequence: TGTGCCAGCTCACTCAAGGGGGACAAACTAACTAACTATGGCTACACCTTC. Its translation: CASSLKGDKLTNYGYTF. The rearrangement joins TRBV18 to TRBJ1-2; TRBD1 might be the D (6 bases). The germline V and J ends were trimmed by 4 bases and 0 bases, with 18 bases remaining between them. CDR3 size: 17 residues. The germline gives CDR1 KGHSH, CDR2 LQKENI.

V is TRBV2 and J is TRBJ2-5; perhaps TRBD2 as D (6 bases). The CDR3 spans 13 residues. V gave up 5 bases and J gave up 5 bases, with 12 bases separating them. Germline assignment: CDR1 SNHLY and CDR2 FYNNEI. Here the CDR3 reads CASSTGLFETQYF. The CDR3 DNA reads as TGTGCCAGCAGTACGGGACTCTTCGAGACCCAGTACTTC.

The chain joins TRBV19 to TRBJ2-1; 8 positions match TRBD1. The CDR3 runs 13 residues. The V and J ends lost 3 bases and 9 bases, in that order; junction bases with no gene match: 4. Germline loops: CDR1 LNHDA, CDR2 SQIVND (reference sequence). This CDR3 reads CASSIDRGGEQFF. CDR3 nucleotides: TGTGCCAGTAGTATTGACAGGGGAGGTGAGCAGTTCTTC.

The J gene is TRBJ2-4, the V gene TRBV2, with 8 bases identical to TRBD1. J gave up 3 bases and V 5 bases, and 6 bases lay outside the gene matches. The CDR3 is 15 residues long. The germline CDR1 and CDR2 sequences are SNHLY and FYNNEI. CDR3 sequence: CASSSRGRGKNIQYF. The DNA of the CDR3 is TGTGCCAGCAGTAGCAGGGGGCGGGGCAAAAACATTCAGTACTTC.

This clone turned up a few times. Other DNA sequences within the sample encode an identical CDR3. The V call is TRBV7-3, the J call TRBJ2-7, with 10 bases that match TRBD1. The CDR3 is 14 residues long. The germline gives CDR1 SGHTA, CDR2 FQGTGA. V shed 4 bases, J shed 2 bases, and the junction held 2 bases outside the gene matches. The CDR3 DNA reads as TGTGCCAGCAGCTGGGGACAGGGGCCCTACGAGCAGTACTTC. It encodes CASSWGQGPYEQYF.

This clone was seen many times. DNA of the CDR3: TGTGCCAGCAGTTCCGGGACAGGGTTTTCCTACAATGAGCAGTTCTTC. The encoded protein is CASSSGTGFSYNEQFF. This chain joins TRBV6-2 or TRBV6-3 and TRBJ2-1; 9 bases are a match to TRBD1. Germline V lookup: CDR1 MNHEY, CDR2 SVGEGT. The V segment lost 4 bases and the J segment 1 base; nucleotides outside the gene matches: 5. The CDR3 covers 16 residues.

V gene TRBV5-1 combines with J gene TRBJ2-7, with 9 bases lining up with TRBD1. Germline CDR1 and CDR2: SGHRS and YFSETQ. The CDR3 extends over 16 amino acids. Trimming at V came to 3 bases and at J to 0 bases, leaving 7 bases not matched to a gene. The CDR3 is CASSWGQGAASYEQYF. CDR3 bases: TGCGCCAGCAGCTGGGGACAGGGCGCAGCCTCCTACGAGCAGTACTTC. Looking up the rest from reference TRBV5-1 and TRBJ2-7 gives the full variable domain: KAGVTQTPRYLIKTRGQQVTLSCSPISGHRSVSWYQQTPGQGLQFLFEYFSETQRNKGNFPGRFSGRQFSNSRSEMNVSTLELGDSALYLCASSWGQGAASYEQYFGPGTRLTVT.

V gene TRBV7-3 combines with J gene TRBJ2-3, with 7 bases identical to TRBD2. The CDR3 is 15 amino acids. Trimming cost V 8 bases and J 2 bases; bases outside gene matches: 10. From germline, CDR1 is SGHTA and CDR2 FQGTGA. The DNA for the CDR3 is TGTGCCAGCGCCCCCGGGCGGGAGCCCACAGATACGCAGTATTTT. This encodes CASAPGREPTDTQYF.

J is TRBJ2-2 and V is TRBV7-3, with D possibly being TRBD1 (5 bases). Trimming shortened V by 4 bases and J by 6 bases, and 9 bases separated the two germline ends. The CDR3 runs to 13 residues. Germline V gene sequence: CDR1 SGHTA, CDR2 FQGTGA. In nucleotides, the CDR3 is TGTGCCAGCAGCTCAGGGTTCGCCGGGGAGCTGTTTTTT. The encoded protein is CASSSGFAGELFF.

This clone was picked up a small number of times. This chain connects TRBV4-1 to TRBJ1-6, with D possibly matching TRBD1 (6 bases). The CDR3 loop spans 13 amino acids. Trimming left V 6 bases short and J 9 bases short, with 12 bases between. In germline, CDR1 is MGHRA, CDR2 YSYEKL. The CDR3 region is CASRNREGSPLHF. The CDR3 nucleotides read TGCGCCAGCAGAAACAGGGAAGGTTCACCCCTCCACTTT.

The chain links TRBV28 to TRBJ2-2, with 9 positions matching TRBD1. CDR3 length equals 17 residues. V was pared by 7 bases and J by 4 bases, with 13 bases of the junction left unmatched. Germline CDR1 is MDHEN and CDR2 is SYDVKM. The CDR3 loop is CASTSRGQGGSTGELFF. The CDR3 nucleotides are TGTGCCAGCACCTCACGGGGACAGGGAGGGAGCACCGGGGAGCTGTTTTTT.

This chain joins TRBV5-6 and TRBJ2-1, with TRBD2 identical over 7 bases. Germline loops: CDR1 SGHDT, CDR2 YYEEEE. V dropped 1 base and J dropped 4; count of bases not matched to a gene: 5. CDR3 length equals 15 residues. The chain's CDR3 is CASSLLLAYYNEQFF. The CDR3 DNA reads TGTGCCAGCAGCTTGTTACTAGCGTATTACAATGAGCAGTTCTTC.